A selection of T cell receptor beta chains follows, all from one sample in a study of control samples from healthy donors and cancer patients. Using immunoSEQ multiplex PCR, the repertoire was profiled, and TCRdb retains in-frame clones only, with some absent. The profile shows 100,000 to 150,000 clones, roughly 90% of them singletons. Sequences were obtained from blood. The receptors shown here come from a woman in her 50s in good health. The CDR3 runs from the conserved cysteine through the conserved F or W. A D gene is named only where the DNA matches it firmly. Clone sizes are given selectively: once, few, many, or a class where the clone is expanded.

>TRBV27|TRBD1|TRBJ2-5|.
CASSARPDREQETQYF
TGTGCCAGCAGTGCGCGCCCGGACAGGGAGCAAGAGACCCAGTACTTC
>TRBV6-6|.|TRBJ1-1|.
CASTLLSSAPEAFF
TGTGCCAGCACACTACTGTCCTCTGCGCCTGAAGCTTTCTTT
>TRBV27|.|TRBJ2-7|.
CASSLFGTVPYEQYF
TGTGCCAGCAGTTTATTCGGGACGGTCCCCTACGAGCAGTACTTC
>TRBV10-2|.|TRBJ2-1|.
CASRSEGSYNEQFF
TGCGCCAGCAGGTCGGAGGGCTCCTACAATGAGCAGTTCTTC
>TRBV30|.|TRBJ1-4|.
CAWSVSRAGKLFF
TGTGCCTGGAGTGTAAGCAGGGCGGGAAAACTGTTTTTT
>TRBV6-5|.|TRBJ1-5|.
CASREFARNQPQHF
TGTGCCAGCCGGGAGTTTGCACGCAATCAGCCCCAGCATTTT
>TRBV2|.|TRBJ2-6|once
CANSGGANVLTF
TGTGCCAACTCCGGTGGGGCCAACGTCCTGACTTTC
>TRBV15|TRBD2|TRBJ2-3|.
CATSLLAGAVDTQYF
TGTGCCACCAGCTTACTAGCGGGGGCAGTAGATACGCAGTATTTT
>TRBV11-2|TRBD1|TRBJ1-1|once
CASSADRGFWTEAFF
TGTGCCAGCAGCGCGGACAGGGGATTTTGGACTGAAGCTTTCTTT
>TRBV3-1/TRBV3-2|.|TRBJ1-3|few
CASSLGGVGNTIYF
TGTGCCAGCAGCTTGGGGGGGGTCGGAAACACCATATATTTT
>TRBV24-1|TRBD1|TRBJ2-1|.
CATSASGTGSYNEQFF
TGTGCCACCAGTGCGTCCGGGACAGGGTCCTACAATGAGCAGTTCTTC
>TRBV5-1|TRBD1|TRBJ2-2|.
CASSLGQGSLTGELFF
TGCGCCAGCAGCTTGGGACAGGGTTCCCTGACCGGGGAGCTGTTTTTT
>TRBV3-1/TRBV3-2|.|TRBJ2-7|.
CASSQGSYEQYF
TGTGCCAGCAGCCAAGGCTCTTACGAGCAGTACTTC
>TRBV18|.|TRBJ1-4|.
CASSPSYEKLFF
TGTGCCAGCTCACCCTCTTATGAAAAACTGTTTTTT
>TRBV5-1|TRBD2|TRBJ2-5|once
CASSEAGGRETQYF
TGCGCCAGCAGTGAAGCGGGAGGGAGGGAGACCCAGTACTTC
>TRBV15|.|TRBJ1-2|.
CATSTSADSNYGYTF
TGTGCCACCAGCACGAGCGCGGACAGTAACTATGGCTACACCTTC
>TRBV4-1|.|TRBJ1-6|.
CASSQDWGGSPLHF
TGCGCCAGCAGCCAAGATTGGGGGGGTTCACCCCTCCACTTT
>TRBV5-1|.|TRBJ2-5|.
CASSRGNRRGQETQYF
TGCGCCAGCAGCCGCGGGAACCGGCGGGGCCAAGAGACCCAGTACTTC
>TRBV30|.|TRBJ1-2|.
CAWAPQARGYTF
TGTGCCTGGGCACCACAGGCTCGTGGCTACACCTTC
>TRBV28|TRBD2|TRBJ2-1|once
CASSSPGLAGYEQFF
TGTGCCAGCAGCTCCCCGGGACTAGCGGGATATGAGCAGTTCTTC
>TRBV5-1|.|TRBJ1-1|.
CASSLGGTVGTEAFF
TGCGCCAGCAGCTTGGGGGGTACCGTCGGAACTGAAGCTTTCTTT
>TRBV5-1|TRBD1|TRBJ1-6|.
CASSSQTGSGSPLHF
TGCGCCAGCAGCTCGCAGACAGGGTCAGGATCACCCCTCCACTTT
>TRBV5-1|TRBD1|TRBJ1-6|.
CASSFNPRDRGDSPLHF
TGCGCCAGCAGCTTTAATCCGAGGGACAGGGGGGATTCACCCCTCCACTTT
>TRBV18|.|TRBJ1-4|.
CASSPPEGQGRPEKLFF
TGTGCCAGCTCACCACCCGAGGGCCAAGGGCGGCCCGAAAAACTGTTTTTT
>TRBV27|.|TRBJ2-2|.
CASSPLIRLNTGELFF
TGTGCCAGCAGCCCACTTATCAGGCTGAACACCGGGGAGCTGTTTTTT
>TRBV11-2|TRBD2|TRBJ2-5|.
CASSSLLAGKETQYF
TGTGCCAGCAGCTCCTTGTTAGCGGGGAAAGAGACCCAGTACTTC
>TRBV5-1|TRBD2|TRBJ2-5|.
CASSALAGNQETQYF
TGCGCCAGCAGCGCCCTAGCGGGTAACCAAGAGACCCAGTACTTC
>TRBV7-9|.|TRBJ2-2|.
CASSFSGGELFF
TGTGCCAGCAGCTTTAGTGGCGGGGAGCTGTTTTTT
>TRBV7-9|TRBD1|TRBJ1-1|medium-sized
CASSIRDRDNTEAFF
TGTGCCAGCAGCATCCGGGACAGGGATAACACTGAAGCTTTCTTT